The next 15 T cell receptor beta chains were all read from a single sample in a study of molecular identifiers for immune sequencing clone quantification. MiXCR, run by TCRdb on the PCR reads, gives a single entry per CDR3 protein. The data show 85,000 to 90,000 distinct CDR3 sequences, around a fifth seen once. The specimen sequenced was naive CD8+ T cells from blood, with Jurkat cell RNA spiked in. Noted subset: FACS-sorted CD8+CD4-CCR7+CD45RA+ naive T cells. These receptors were obtained from a human donor in good health. Some libraries in this study had Jurkat cell RNA spiked in.

This clonotype occurred many times. The J gene is TRBJ2-2, the V gene TRBV29-1, with 7 bases identical to TRBD2. Trimming cost V 5 bases and J 7 bases; bases outside gene matches: 10. The CDR3 totals 14 residues. Per the germline V gene, CDR1 is SQVTM and CDR2 is ANQGSEA. The CDR3 nucleotides are TGCAGCGTTCGTCTAGCGGTTCTTGGCGGGGAGCTGTTTTTT. Translating gives CSVRLAVLGGELFF.

This clonotype was seen many times. V is TRBV2 and J is TRBJ2-1, with D possibly being TRBD1 (5 bases). The V and J ends lost 4 bases and 4 bases respectively, with 8 bases between them. CDR3 length: 13 residues. Germline-derived CDR1 and CDR2 are SNHLY and FYNNEI. The CDR3 region is CASSVKGYNEQFF. In DNA, the CDR3 is TGTGCCAGCAGTGTGAAGGGGTACAATGAGCAGTTCTTC.

Concerning this clonotype itself: Possible read error: a much larger clone is one base away. The V and J genes are TRBV9 and TRBJ2-5, with D possibly TRBD1 on 6 matching bases. From germline, CDR1 is SGDLS and CDR2 YYNGEE. The CDR3 totals 15 residues. DNA of the CDR3: TGTGCCAGCAGCGTAAGGACAGAACTCCAAGAGACCCAGCACTTC. As protein: CASSVRTELQETQHF.

This clonotype occurred a few times. This chain links TRBV28 with TRBJ2-5, with TRBD1 as a possible D gene (6 bases). V was trimmed by 2 bases and J by 5 bases, leaving 12 bases between them. CDR1 MDHEN and CDR2 SYDVKM come from the germline V gene. This CDR3 spans 14 amino acids. The CDR3 nucleotides are TGTGCCAGCAGTTTAGGGGACACACAGGAGACCCAGTACTTC. Its protein is CASSLGDTQETQYF.

This clonotype appeared many times. The chain recombines TRBV6-5 with TRBJ1-1; 7 bases map to TRBD1. This CDR3 has 19 amino acids. V dropped 1 base and J dropped 1; count of bases not matched to a gene: 15. Germline V gene data show CDR1 as MNHEY and CDR2 as SVGAGI. Written as DNA, the CDR3 is TGTGCCAGCAGTTACTTCCGGGACAGCCTGGGGGAATCGAACACTGAAGCTTTCTTT. This translates into CASSYFRDSLGESNTEAFF.

This clonotype showed up many times. The chain has TRBV27 and TRBJ1-5; 9 nucleotides match TRBD1. Germline V gives CDR1 MNHEY, CDR2 SMNVEV (reference sequence). CDR3 size: 17 residues. V shed 5 bases, J shed 7 bases, and the junction held 15 bases outside the gene matches. The CDR3 DNA is TGTGCCAGCAGTCCACTATCCCGGGACAGGGTTCAACAGCCCCAGCATTTT. As protein: CASSPLSRDRVQQPQHF.

In its sample, this clonotype was seen many times. The chain is built from TRBV3-1 and TRBJ2-5; 13 nucleotides agree with TRBD2. The CDR3 runs 17 residues. With V trimmed by 2 bases and J by 4 bases, 7 bases remained unmatched. Germline V gene data show CDR1 as LGHDT and CDR2 as YNNKEL (reference sequence). CDR3 in amino acids: CASSQPTSGRAGETQYF. The DNA for the CDR3 is TGTGCCAGCAGCCAACCCACTAGCGGGAGGGCCGGAGAGACCCAGTACTTC.

This clonotype has just a few counts. The V gene is TRBV12-3 or TRBV12-4, the J gene TRBJ1-2; D not certain. Trimming took 3 bases from V and 1 from J, leaving 6 bases between them. This CDR3 has 13 residues. CDR3 amino acids: CASSFDGNYGYTF. DNA of the CDR3: TGTGCCAGCAGTTTTGACGGTAACTATGGCTACACCTTC.

This clonotype was seen ten or more times. The chain employs TRBV25-1 and TRBJ2-7; 10 nucleotides match TRBD1. J lost 4 bases, V lost 4 bases, and 4 bases had no gene match. This CDR3 is 14 amino acids long. The germline V gene has CDR1 MGHDK and CDR2 SYGVNS. For the CDR3, the DNA is TGTGCCAGCAGTGCCGGGACAGGGGAATACGAGCAGTACTTC. It yields the protein CASSAGTGEYEQYF.

This clonotype was seen many times. The V and J genes are TRBV4-1 and TRBJ1-5; D remains ambiguous. The length of the CDR3 is 16 residues. The germline V gene has CDR1 MGHRA and CDR2 YSYEKL. Trimming took off 2 bases at V and 0 bases at J, with 11 bases between the two ends. The CDR3 sequence: CASSQQESYSNQPQHF. CDR3 sequence (DNA): TGCGCCAGCAGCCAACAAGAGAGTTATAGCAATCAGCCCCAGCATTTT.

This chain links TRBV20-1 with TRBJ1-3; a weak D match, TRBD1 (5 bases). This CDR3 region has 13 residues. Per germline, CDR1 DFQATT and CDR2 SNEGSKA (reference sequence). Deletions cut 6 bases from V and 3 bases from J, with 12 bases between. The CDR3 bases are TGCAGTGCCTGGACACTCGATGGAAACACCATATATTTT. As protein: CSAWTLDGNTIYF.

Note on this clonotype: A much larger clone differs from this one at a single base, so this may be a read error. This rearrangement joins TRBV6-1 to TRBJ2-7; TRBD1 is a possible D gene (6 bases). V was clipped by 3 bases and J by 7 bases, with 19 bases between them. The CDR3 has 15 residues. Germline V gene lookup returns CDR1 MNHNS and CDR2 SASEGT. CDR3 sequence (DNA): TGTGCCAGCAGTGAGGGCCGTCAGGGGCCGGATGAGCAGTACTTC. Its protein is CASSEGRQGPDEQYF.

This clonotype has at least ten counts. J is TRBJ2-1 and V is TRBV20-1, with D perhaps TRBD2 (5 bases). CDR1 is DFQATT and CDR2 is SNEGSKA in the germline V gene (reference sequence). The V and J ends lost 2 bases and 8 bases respectively, with 7 bases between them. The CDR3 is 11 residues long. The CDR3 is CSARFSDEQFF. In DNA, the CDR3 is TGCAGTGCTAGATTTAGCGATGAGCAGTTCTTC.

In this sample, this clonotype turned up a few times. This chain uses TRBV7-9 with TRBJ2-1, with a possible D match to TRBD1 (6 bases). Germline CDR1 reads SEHNR; CDR2 reads FQNEAQ (reference sequence). V was cut by 8 bases and J by 1 base, with 18 bases left in between. This CDR3 is built from 16 residues. Here the CDR3 reads CASGSNRETSYNEQFF. In DNA, the CDR3 is TGTGCCAGCGGCTCGAACAGGGAGACATCCTACAATGAGCAGTTCTTC.

This chain connects TRBV7-2 to TRBJ1-1; D call uncertain. The V and J ends lost 4 bases and 1 base respectively, with 7 bases between them. CDR1 and CDR2 from the germline V gene are SGHTA and FQGNSA. CDR3 size: 13 residues. The CDR3 region has the DNA TGTGCCAGCAGCTCCAGTGGGAACACTGAAGCTTTCTTT. This translates into CASSSSGNTEAFF.